A single sample gave rise to the 10 T cell receptor beta chains below, sequenced in a study of Ad26.COV2.S vaccination and SARS-CoV-2 variants (dated by TCRdb to about 2021). Reading the label with the study, this specimen's treatment or condition is: around 19 received Ad26.COV2.S at low or high dose, single or two shots; roughly 5 received placebo; per-sample allocation not given. Repertoires of vaccine and placebo recipients were sequenced from samples taken on day 63 after the first injection. Library prep was done by the immunoSEQ multiplex PCR assay. Drawn from immuneACCESS, this table holds only the in-frame rearrangements with V and J called that TCRdb kept. Clones are partly lost; checked studies trace under half to an unresolved V gene and leave the rest unexplained. This sample is represented by roughly 420,000 clones; 80% to 90% of them were singletons. About 2.5% of the sample comes from the top ten.

Sequencing used peripheral blood, obtained in a trial of Ad26.COV2.S vaccine versus placebo. The receptor set was obtained from a person aged 18 to 65 who received the Ad26.COV2.S COVID-19 vaccine or a placebo.

This clone has only one observation. This chain connects TRBV6-5 to TRBJ1-1; possible D gene TRBD1, 6 bases. Per the germline V gene, CDR1 is MNHEY and CDR2 is SVGAGI. The CDR3 consists of 14 residues. The V end lost 2 bases, the J end lost 6 bases, and 13 bases lay between the germline ends. The CDR3 DNA reads as TGTGCCAGCAGTTACCTAAGACAGGCTTCTGAAGCTTTCTTT. Translating it yields CASSYLRQASEAFF.

The genes are TRBV10-3 and TRBJ2-3, with D maybe TRBD2 (6 bases). Germline V lookup: CDR1 ENHRY, CDR2 SYGVKD. The CDR3 contains 12 residues. The V end was cut by 8 bases, the J end by 3 bases, with 9 bases between. In nucleotides, the CDR3 is TGTGCCATCGACGGGGGAACAGATACGCAGTATTTT. The encoded protein is CAIDGGTDTQYF.

The rearrangement links TRBV7-9 to TRBJ2-5, with D possibly matching TRBD1 (6 bases). The CDR3 length is 16 residues. Germline V CDR1 and CDR2: SEHNR, FQNEAQ (reference sequence). The V and J ends lost 5 bases and 5 bases respectively, with 21 bases between them. CDR3 loop: CASSPGDRLKRETQYF. As DNA, the CDR3 is TGTGCCAGCAGCCCAGGGGACCGCCTCAAGCGGGAGACCCAGTACTTC.

The V gene is TRBV7-8, the J gene TRBJ2-7; no firm D call. The CDR3 has 15 amino acids. V lost 1 base and J 2 bases, leaving 12 bases between the germline ends. In germline, CDR1 is SGHVS, CDR2 FQNEAQ. The CDR3 nucleotides read TGTGCCAGCAGCTTAGTCGGTCCCGAGACCTACGAGCAGTACTTC. Protein: CASSLVGPETYEQYF.

Remarks on this clone: An end of the junction does not agree with germline; a read error may underlie this. The gene calls are TRBV7-2 and TRBJ1-2; D is unresolved. The CDR3 is 14 residues long. The germline V gene encodes CDR1 SGHTA and CDR2 FQGNSA. This CDR3 is CASTLGRSLDGYTF. The CDR3 coding sequence is TGTGCCAGCACCTTAGGCAGGTCCCTGGATGGCTACACCTTC.

The V call is TRBV30, the J call TRBJ1-3; D is possibly TRBD1 (5 bases). V was cut by 1 base and J by 0 bases, with 10 bases left in between. CDR3 length: 15 residues. Germline loops: CDR1 GTSNPN, CDR2 SVGIG (reference sequence). The CDR3 nucleotides are TGTGCCTGGAGTGACTGGGGGAGCTCTGGAAACACCATATATTTT. Encoded protein: CAWSDWGSSGNTIYF.

The chain combines TRBV7-3 with TRBJ2-6; D may correspond to TRBD1 or TRBD2 (5 bases each). V lost 9 bases to trimming and J lost 0 bases, with 15 bases between them. The CDR3 spans 16 residues. Looked up from germline, CDR1 is SGHTA and CDR2 is FQGTGA. CDR3 bases: TGTGCCAGTACCGTTGACGGGACCTCTGGGGCCAACGTCCTGACTTTC. Protein: CASTVDGTSGANVLTF.

This chain connects TRBV5-1 to TRBJ1-3; D possibly corresponds to TRBD1 (5 bases). This CDR3 is built from 15 residues. Trimming shortened V by 0 bases and J by 3 bases, and 10 bases separated the two germline ends. Germline V gene lookup returns CDR1 SGHRS and CDR2 YFSETQ. The CDR3 DNA sequence: TGCGCCAGCAGCTTGGTGCAGGGCGGTGGAAACACCATATATTTT. It yields the protein CASSLVQGGGNTIYF.

As for this clone: Other DNA sequences of this sample code for an identical CDR3. This sequence joins TRBV5-1 and TRBJ2-5; no clear D gene. Germline loops: CDR1 SGHRS, CDR2 YFSETQ. The CDR3 totals 14 residues. The V gene lost 0 bases and the J gene lost 0 bases, with 6 bases spanning the gap. Here the CDR3 reads CASSLAGNQETQYF. DNA of the CDR3: TGCGCCAGCAGCTTGGCTGGGAACCAAGAGACCCAGTACTTC.

The chain recombines TRBV6-5 with TRBJ2-3; TRBD1 agrees at 11 bases. Germline V CDR1 and CDR2: MNHEY, SVGAGI. V lost 7 bases to trimming and J lost 4 bases; unmatched junction nucleotides: 4. The CDR3 is 14 residues long. The CDR3 region has the DNA TGTGCCAGCACCCGGACAGGGGGCGCAGATACGCAGTATTTT. Its protein is CASTRTGGADTQYF.